This TCR beta chain was recorded in a study of response to subunit inactivated influenza vaccine. TCRdb reanalysed the RT-PCR reads using MiXCR and keeps one entry per CDR3 protein. Altogether more than 500,000 distinct CDR3 sequences are present, around 11% being singletons, with the ten largest covering approximately 11%. J was trimmed by 3 bases and V by 2 bases; bases with no gene match: 1. This CDR3 has 14 amino acids. The V gene's germline CDR1 is MNHEY and CDR2 SVGAGI. This clonotype was seen repeatedly, ten times or more. The same sample was also used in a study of T cells expressing NK-cell markers. That paper states: TCR beta libraries carry UMIs added by 5'RACE template switching. One of the eight sequenced donors was seronegative, whereas the other seven were HCMV-seropositive. Only alpha-beta TCR T cells were sorted in several experiments, using an anti-gamma-delta TCR antibody. The CD3+CD56-NKG2C+ fraction was also led by these clonotypes in four donors.

This sequence originates from a man aged 50 to 60 who received an inactivated influenza vaccine. The chain uses TRBV6-5 and TRBJ1-5; TRBD1 matches at 7 bases. Specimen: PBMCs from blood, collected on the day of vaccination. This CDR3 is CASSYRGPNQPQHF. Here the CDR3 DNA reads TGTGCCAGCAGTTACAGGGGGCCCAATCAGCCCCAGCATTTT.